One and the same sample provided the 14 T cell receptor beta chains below, sequenced in a study of blood T cell repertoires in COVID-19. Generated by immunoSEQ multiplex PCR, the TCRdb table keeps only in-frame clones and is missing some. The sample consists of about 250,000 clones, around nine tenths of them appearing once. Sample: peripheral blood. These receptors were obtained from a woman aged 60-75 years who had recovered from COVID-19.

This rearrangement joins TRBV7-2 to TRBJ2-6, with 7 bases fitting TRBD1. The CDR3 consists of 17 residues. The V and J ends lost 5 bases and 0 bases, in that order; junction bases with no gene match: 7. CDR1 is SGHTA and CDR2 is FQGNSA in the germline V gene. CDR3 nucleotide sequence: TGTGCCAGCAGCCTGAGGGACAGCTTCTCTGGGGCCAACGTCCTGACTTTC. This sequence encodes CASSLRDSFSGANVLTF.

V gene TRBV19 combines with J gene TRBJ1-3; tentative D call: TRBD1 (5 bases). Germline lookup yields CDR1 LNHDA and CDR2 SQIVND (reference sequence). Trimming removed 4 bases at V and 0 bases at J, with 10 bases between. This CDR3 contains 15 residues. In DNA, the CDR3 is TGTGCCAGTAGTAGACAGCCACCCTCTGGAAACACCATATATTTT. It specifies CASSRQPPSGNTIYF.

The chain carries TRBV24-1 and TRBJ2-3, with 8 bases fitting TRBD2. The CDR3 loop spans 17 amino acids. Germline assignment: CDR1 KGHDR and CDR2 SFDVKD. J was trimmed by 0 bases and V by 5 bases; bases with no gene match: 9. CDR3 in amino acids: CATSVASGSFSTDTQYF. As DNA, the CDR3 is TGTGCCACCAGTGTGGCTAGCGGGTCCTTCAGCACAGATACGCAGTATTTT.

The V gene is TRBV4-1, the J gene TRBJ2-3; D is undetermined. Germline V gene lookup returns CDR1 MGHRA and CDR2 YSYEKL. V was shortened by 3 bases and J by 0 bases, with 13 bases between the two germline ends. The CDR3 runs to 16 residues. CDR3 sequence: CASSQRYLPSTDTQYF. DNA of the CDR3: TGCGCCAGCAGCCAGCGGTATCTACCTAGCACAGATACGCAGTATTTT.

The chain uses TRBV11-3 and TRBJ2-3; possible D gene TRBD2, 6 bases. This CDR3 contains 13 residues. The germline gives CDR1 SGHNT, CDR2 YENEEA. Trimming cost V 9 bases and J 10 bases, with 20 bases left between them. For the CDR3, the DNA is TGTGCCAGTAGGAGGGCGGACCGAGGGGCGCAGTATTTT. This translates into CASRRADRGAQYF.

This rearrangement joins TRBV7-6 to TRBJ2-1; the match to TRBD1 covers 9 bases. CDR3 length: 15 amino acids. Germline-derived CDR1 and CDR2 are SGHVS and FNYEAQ. V was clipped by 4 bases and J by 5 bases; unmatched bases: 6. Here the CDR3 DNA reads TGTGCCAGCAGCTACAGGGGGCGGCTAGACAATGAGCAGTTCTTC. Protein sequence: CASSYRGRLDNEQFF.

This clone occurred once. CDR3 residues: CASSFRMSSYNEQFF. In DNA form, the CDR3 reads TGTGCCAGCAGCTTCCGAATGAGCTCCTACAATGAGCAGTTCTTC. This chain joins TRBV7-2 and TRBJ2-1; no clear D. CDR3 size: 15 residues. CDR1 SGHTA and CDR2 FQGNSA come from the germline V gene. Trimming removed 3 bases from V and 0 bases from J, with 9 bases in between.

The V call is TRBV6-1, the J call TRBJ2-3; D is perhaps TRBD2 (6 bases). CDR3 length equals 16 residues. Germline V lookup: CDR1 MNHNS, CDR2 SASEGT. V was pared by 1 base and J by 1 base, with 12 bases between. This CDR3 reads CASSEGGTLRTDTQYF. CDR3 sequence (DNA): TGTGCCAGCAGTGAAGGCGGGACTCTACGCACAGATACGCAGTATTTT.

The chain has TRBV5-1 and TRBJ1-2; D may be TRBD1 (5 bases). The CDR3 sequence is 12 residues long. The germline V gene encodes CDR1 SGHRS and CDR2 YFSETQ. V was clipped by 7 bases and J by 7 bases, with 14 bases between them. The CDR3 here is CASWGDVGGYTF. The CDR3 DNA reads TGCGCCAGCTGGGGGGATGTCGGTGGCTACACCTTC.

The chain couples TRBV2 to TRBJ2-7, with 8 positions matching TRBD1. This CDR3 comprises 14 residues. Looked up from germline, CDR1 is SNHLY and CDR2 is FYNNEI. V gave up 6 bases and J gave up 4 bases; unmatched junction bases: 8. In DNA form, the CDR3 reads TGTGCCAGCAGACCGGGACAGGTAATTTACGAGCAGTACTTC. Amino acid sequence: CASRPGQVIYEQYF.

V usage is TRBV19 and J usage is TRBJ2-6, with D tentatively TRBD1 (5 bases). The CDR3 length is 14 residues. Trimming removed 9 bases at V and 0 bases at J, with 9 bases between. Germline CDR1 LNHDA, CDR2 SQIVND (reference sequence). The CDR3 loop reads CASTQGSGANVLTF. Written as DNA, the CDR3 is TGTGCCAGCACTCAGGGCTCTGGGGCCAACGTCCTGACTTTC.

J is TRBJ1-5 and V is TRBV15; D is unresolved. The CDR3 runs to 13 residues. V lost 1 base and J 6 bases, leaving 7 bases between the germline ends. From germline, CDR1 is LNHNV and CDR2 YYDKDF (reference sequence). DNA of the CDR3: TGTGCCACCAGCAGAGGCCGGGGTCAGCCCCAGCATTTT. Translation: CATSRGRGQPQHF.

The V call is TRBV7-2, the J call TRBJ2-5, with 8 positions matching TRBD1. V lost 9 bases and J lost 5; bases outside the gene matches: 8. The CDR3 loop spans 13 amino acids. Germline CDR1 and CDR2: SGHTA and FQGNSA. DNA of the CDR3: TGTGCCAGTAGAAAGACAGGGGTCGAGACCCAGTACTTC. This gives the protein CASRKTGVETQYF. Together with reference TRBV7-2 and TRBJ2-5, the CDR3 gives the full variable domain: GAGVSQSPSNKVTEKGKDVELRCDPISGHTALYWYRQSLGQGLEFLIYFQGNSAPDKSGLPSDRFSAERTGGSVSTLTIQRTQQEDSAVYLCASRKTGVETQYFGPGTRLLVL.

This CDR3 is CASTPQGENEKLFF. In DNA form, the CDR3 reads TGCGCCAGCACCCCCCAGGGTGAGAATGAAAAACTGTTTTTT. V and J are TRBV5-1 and TRBJ1-4; D possibly corresponds to TRBD1 (5 bases). The germline V gene has CDR1 SGHRS and CDR2 YFSETQ. The germline V and J ends were trimmed by 6 bases and 5 bases, with 14 bases remaining between them. The CDR3 spans 14 residues.